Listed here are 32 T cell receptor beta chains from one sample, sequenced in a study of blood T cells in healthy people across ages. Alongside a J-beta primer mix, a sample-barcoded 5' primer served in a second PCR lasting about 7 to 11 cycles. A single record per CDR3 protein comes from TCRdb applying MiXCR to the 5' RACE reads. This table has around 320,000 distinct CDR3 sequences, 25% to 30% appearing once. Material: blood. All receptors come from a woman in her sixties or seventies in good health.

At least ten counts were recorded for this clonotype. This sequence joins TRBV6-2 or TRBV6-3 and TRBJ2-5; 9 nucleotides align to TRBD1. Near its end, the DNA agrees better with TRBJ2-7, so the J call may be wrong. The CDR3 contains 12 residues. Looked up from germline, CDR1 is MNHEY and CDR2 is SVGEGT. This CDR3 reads CASRQGAYEQYF. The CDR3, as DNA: TGTGCCAGTCGACAGGGGGCCTACGAGCAGTACTTC.

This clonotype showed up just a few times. The CDR3 DNA sequence: TGTGCCAGCAGCCAAGGCAGGGTGGCGGAGACCCAGTACTTC. Residues: CASSQGRVAETQYF. The chain employs TRBV3-1 and TRBJ2-5, with D maybe TRBD1 (5 bases). This CDR3 is built from 14 residues. Germline values: CDR1 LGHDT, CDR2 YNNKEL (reference sequence). Trimming pared 1 base from V and 5 bases from J, leaving 11 bases between.

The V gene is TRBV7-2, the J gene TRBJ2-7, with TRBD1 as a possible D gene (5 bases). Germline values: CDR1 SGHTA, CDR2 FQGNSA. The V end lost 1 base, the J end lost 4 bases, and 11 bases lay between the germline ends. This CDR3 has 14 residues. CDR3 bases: TGTGCCAGCAGCTTAGACAGGTCTAGATACGAGCAGTACTTC. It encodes CASSLDRSRYEQYF.

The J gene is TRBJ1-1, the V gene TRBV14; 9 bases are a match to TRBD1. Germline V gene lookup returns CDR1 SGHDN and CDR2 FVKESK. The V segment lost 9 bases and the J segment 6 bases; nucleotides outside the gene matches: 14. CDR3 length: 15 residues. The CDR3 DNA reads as TGTGCCAGTACCGCCCCGGGACAGGGCTATCCTGAAGCTTTCTTT. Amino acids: CASTAPGQGYPEAFF.

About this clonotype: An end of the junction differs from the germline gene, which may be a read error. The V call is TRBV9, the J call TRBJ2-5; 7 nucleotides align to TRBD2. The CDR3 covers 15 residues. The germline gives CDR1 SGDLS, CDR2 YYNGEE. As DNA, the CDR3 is TGTGCCAGCAGCCGGGGGGTAGCCCAGCAAGAGACCCAGTGCTTC. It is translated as CASSRGVAQQETQCF.

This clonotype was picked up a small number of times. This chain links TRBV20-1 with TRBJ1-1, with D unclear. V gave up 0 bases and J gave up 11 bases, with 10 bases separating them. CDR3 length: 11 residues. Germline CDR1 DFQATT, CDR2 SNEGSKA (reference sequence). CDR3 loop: CSARETLGAFF. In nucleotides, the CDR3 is TGCAGTGCTAGAGAAACCTTAGGCGCTTTCTTT.

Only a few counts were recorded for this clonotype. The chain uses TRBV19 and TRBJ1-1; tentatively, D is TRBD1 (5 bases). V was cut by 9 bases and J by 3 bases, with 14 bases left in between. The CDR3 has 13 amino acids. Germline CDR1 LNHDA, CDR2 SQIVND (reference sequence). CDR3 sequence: CASGGLWDTEAFF. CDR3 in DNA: TGTGCCAGCGGGGGGTTATGGGACACTGAAGCTTTCTTT.

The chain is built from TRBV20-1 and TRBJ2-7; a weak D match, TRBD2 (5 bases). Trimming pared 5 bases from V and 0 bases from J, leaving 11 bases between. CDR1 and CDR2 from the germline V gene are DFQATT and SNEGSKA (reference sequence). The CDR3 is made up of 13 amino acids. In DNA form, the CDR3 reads TGCAGTGCTTTCGCTAGCAACTCCTACGAGCAGTACTTC. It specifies CSAFASNSYEQYF.

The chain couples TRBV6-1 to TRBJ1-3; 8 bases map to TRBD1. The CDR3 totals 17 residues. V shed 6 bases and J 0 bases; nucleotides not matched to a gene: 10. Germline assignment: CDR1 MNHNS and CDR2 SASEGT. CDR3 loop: CASSLDRGAGSGNTIYF. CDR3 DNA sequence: TGTGCCAGCAGCCTAGACAGGGGAGCGGGCTCTGGAAACACCATATATTTT.

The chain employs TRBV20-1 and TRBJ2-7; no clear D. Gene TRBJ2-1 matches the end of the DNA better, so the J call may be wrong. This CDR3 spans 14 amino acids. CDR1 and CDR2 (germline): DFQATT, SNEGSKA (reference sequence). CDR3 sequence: CSARPPAGGSEQFF. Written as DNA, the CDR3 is TGCAGTGCTAGACCCCCGGCTGGCGGATCTGAGCAGTTCTTC.

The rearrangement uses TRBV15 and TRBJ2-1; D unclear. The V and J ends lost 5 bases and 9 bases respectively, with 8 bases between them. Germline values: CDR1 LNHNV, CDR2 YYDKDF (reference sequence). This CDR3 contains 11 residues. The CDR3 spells CATSDKIEQFF. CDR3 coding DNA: TGTGCCACCAGCGACAAGATTGAGCAGTTCTTC.

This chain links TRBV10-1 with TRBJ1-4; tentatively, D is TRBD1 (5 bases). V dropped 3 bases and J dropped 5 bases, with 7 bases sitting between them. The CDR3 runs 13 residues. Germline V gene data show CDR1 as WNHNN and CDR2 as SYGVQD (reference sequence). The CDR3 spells CASSDGANEKLFF. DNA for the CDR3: TGCGCCAGCAGTGATGGGGCCAATGAAAAACTGTTTTTT.

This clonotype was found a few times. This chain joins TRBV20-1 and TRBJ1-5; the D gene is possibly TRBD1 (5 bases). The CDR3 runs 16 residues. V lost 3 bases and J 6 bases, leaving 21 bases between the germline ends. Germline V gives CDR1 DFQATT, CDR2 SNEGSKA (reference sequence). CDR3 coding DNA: TGCAGTGCTAGCCGGCAGGGCGGGGGTCAGGGTCAGCCCCAGCATTTT. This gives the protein CSASRQGGGQGQPQHF.

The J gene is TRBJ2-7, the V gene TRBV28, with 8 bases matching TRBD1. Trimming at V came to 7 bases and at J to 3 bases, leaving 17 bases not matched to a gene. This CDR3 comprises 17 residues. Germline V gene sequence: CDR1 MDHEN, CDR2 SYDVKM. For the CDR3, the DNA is TGTGCCAGCACCTCTTCCAAGGGGACAGGCTCGATCTACGAGCAGTACTTC. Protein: CASTSSKGTGSIYEQYF.

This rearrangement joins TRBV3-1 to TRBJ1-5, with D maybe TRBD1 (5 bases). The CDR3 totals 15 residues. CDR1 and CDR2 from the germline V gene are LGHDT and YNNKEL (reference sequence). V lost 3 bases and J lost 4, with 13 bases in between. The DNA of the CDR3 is TGTGCCAGCAGCCAGGGGGGACGGCTAAATCAGCCCCAGCATTTT. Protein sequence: CASSQGGRLNQPQHF.

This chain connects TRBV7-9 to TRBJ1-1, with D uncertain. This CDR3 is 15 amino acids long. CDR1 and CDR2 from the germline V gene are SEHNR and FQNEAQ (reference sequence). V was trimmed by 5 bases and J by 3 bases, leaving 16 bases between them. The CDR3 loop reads CASSPGVSSYTEAFF. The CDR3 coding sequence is TGTGCCAGCAGCCCAGGAGTATCCAGCTACACTGAAGCTTTCTTT.

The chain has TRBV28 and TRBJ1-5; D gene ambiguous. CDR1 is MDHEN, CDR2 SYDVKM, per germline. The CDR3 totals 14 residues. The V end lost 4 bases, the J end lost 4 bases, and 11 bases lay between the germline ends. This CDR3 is CASSYRGLNQPQHF. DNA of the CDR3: TGTGCCAGCAGTTATAGAGGGCTTAATCAGCCCCAGCATTTT. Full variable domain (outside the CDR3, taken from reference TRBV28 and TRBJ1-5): DVKVTQSSRYLVKRTGEKVFLECVQDMDHENMFWYRQDPGLGLRLIYFSYDVKMKEKGDIPEGYSVSREKKERFSLILESASTNQTSMYLCASSYRGLNQPQHFGDGTRLSIL.

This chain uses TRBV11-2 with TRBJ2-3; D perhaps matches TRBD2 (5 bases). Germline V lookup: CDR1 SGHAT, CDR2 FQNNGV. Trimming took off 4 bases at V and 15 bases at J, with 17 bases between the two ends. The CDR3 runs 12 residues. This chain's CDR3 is CASSSGPVEGYF. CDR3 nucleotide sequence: TGTGCCAGCAGCTCCGGCCCAGTAGAGGGATATTTT.

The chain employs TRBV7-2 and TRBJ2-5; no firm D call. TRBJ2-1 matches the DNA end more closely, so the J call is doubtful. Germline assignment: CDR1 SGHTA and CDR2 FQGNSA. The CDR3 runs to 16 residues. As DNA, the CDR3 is TGTGCCAGCAGCTCCCTACCTACACTCCACGTCGGTGAGCAGTTCTTC. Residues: CASSSLPTLHVGEQFF.

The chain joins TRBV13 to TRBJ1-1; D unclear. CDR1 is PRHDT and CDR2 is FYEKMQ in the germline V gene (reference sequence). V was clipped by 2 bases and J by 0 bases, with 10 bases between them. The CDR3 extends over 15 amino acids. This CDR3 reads CASSLLGKMNTEAFF. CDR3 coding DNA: TGTGCCAGCAGCTTATTGGGCAAAATGAACACTGAAGCTTTCTTT.

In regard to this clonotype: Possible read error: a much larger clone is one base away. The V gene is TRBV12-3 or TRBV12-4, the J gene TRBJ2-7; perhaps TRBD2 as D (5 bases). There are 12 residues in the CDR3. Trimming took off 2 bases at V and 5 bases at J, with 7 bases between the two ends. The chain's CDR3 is CASSLPGNEQYF. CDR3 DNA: TGTGCCAGCAGTTTACCCGGGAACGAGCAGTACTTC.

CDR3 sequence: CASLGYYGYTF. The CDR3 DNA sequence: TGTGCCAGCTTGGGGTACTATGGCTACACCTTC. The chain is built from TRBV12-3 or TRBV12-4 and TRBJ1-2; D not resolved. The CDR3 loop spans 11 amino acids. Trimming left V 8 bases short and J 3 bases short, with 7 bases between.

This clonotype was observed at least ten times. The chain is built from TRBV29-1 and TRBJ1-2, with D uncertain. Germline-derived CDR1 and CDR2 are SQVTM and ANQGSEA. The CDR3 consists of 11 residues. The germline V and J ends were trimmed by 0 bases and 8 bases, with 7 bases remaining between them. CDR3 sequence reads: CSVEDNGGYTF. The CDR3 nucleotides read TGCAGCGTTGAAGATAATGGCGGCTACACCTTC.

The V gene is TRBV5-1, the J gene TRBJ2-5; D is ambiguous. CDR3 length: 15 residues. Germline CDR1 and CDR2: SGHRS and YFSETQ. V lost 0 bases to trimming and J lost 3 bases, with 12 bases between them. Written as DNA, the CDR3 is TGCGCCAGCAGCTTGGCCGCCTACAGAGAAGAGACCCAGTACTTC. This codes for CASSLAAYREETQYF.

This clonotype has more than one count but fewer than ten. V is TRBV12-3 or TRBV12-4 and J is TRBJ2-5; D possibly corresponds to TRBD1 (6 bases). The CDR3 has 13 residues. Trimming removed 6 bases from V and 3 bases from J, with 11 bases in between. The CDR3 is CASRNRDKETQYF. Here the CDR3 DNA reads TGTGCCAGCAGGAACCGGGACAAAGAGACCCAGTACTTC.

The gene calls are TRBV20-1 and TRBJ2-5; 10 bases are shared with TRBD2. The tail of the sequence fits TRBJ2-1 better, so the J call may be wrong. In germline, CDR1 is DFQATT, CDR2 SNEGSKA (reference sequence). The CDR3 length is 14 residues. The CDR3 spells CSASTSGNDNEQFF. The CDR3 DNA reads TGCAGTGCTAGCACTAGCGGGAACGACAATGAGCAGTTCTTC.

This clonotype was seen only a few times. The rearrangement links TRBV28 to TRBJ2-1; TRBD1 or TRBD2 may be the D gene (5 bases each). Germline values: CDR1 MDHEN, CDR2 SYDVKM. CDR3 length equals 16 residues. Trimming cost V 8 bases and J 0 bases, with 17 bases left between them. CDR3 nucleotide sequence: TGTGCCAGCGACTTTGGGGGAAAGAGCTCCTACAATGAGCAGTTCTTC. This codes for CASDFGGKSSYNEQFF. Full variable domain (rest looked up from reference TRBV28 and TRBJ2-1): DVKVTQSSRYLVKRTGEKVFLECVQDMDHENMFWYRQDPGLGLRLIYFSYDVKMKEKGDIPEGYSVSREKKERFSLILESASTNQTSMYLCASDFGGKSSYNEQFFGPGTRLTVL.

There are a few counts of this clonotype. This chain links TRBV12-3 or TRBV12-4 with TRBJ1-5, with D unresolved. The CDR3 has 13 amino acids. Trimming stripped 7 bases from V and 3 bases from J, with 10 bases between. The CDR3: CASKLNPNQPQHF. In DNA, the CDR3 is TGTGCCAGCAAATTGAACCCCAATCAGCCCCAGCATTTT.

CDR3 coding DNA: TGTGCCACCAGTGACAGGGGAACTGAAGCTTTCTTT. Protein product: CATSDRGTEAFF. The genes are TRBV24-1 and TRBJ1-1; the D gene is possibly TRBD1 (6 bases). The CDR3 runs to 12 residues. Germline V gene data show CDR1 as KGHDR and CDR2 as SFDVKD. Trimming removed 4 bases from V and 5 bases from J, with 7 bases in between.

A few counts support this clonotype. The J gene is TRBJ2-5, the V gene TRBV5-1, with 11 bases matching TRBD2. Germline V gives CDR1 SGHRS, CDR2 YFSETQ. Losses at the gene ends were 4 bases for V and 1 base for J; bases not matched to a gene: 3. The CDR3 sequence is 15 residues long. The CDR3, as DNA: TGCGCCAGCAGCCCGGGACTAGCGGTCCAAGAGACCCAGTACTTC. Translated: CASSPGLAVQETQYF.

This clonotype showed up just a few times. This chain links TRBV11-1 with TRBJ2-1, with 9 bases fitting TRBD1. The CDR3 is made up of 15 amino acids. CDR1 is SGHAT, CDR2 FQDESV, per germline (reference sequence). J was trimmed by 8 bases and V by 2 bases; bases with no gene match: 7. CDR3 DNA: TGTGCCAGCAGCTTATGGGGACAGGGCGACGATGAGCAGTTCTTC. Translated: CASSLWGQGDDEQFF.

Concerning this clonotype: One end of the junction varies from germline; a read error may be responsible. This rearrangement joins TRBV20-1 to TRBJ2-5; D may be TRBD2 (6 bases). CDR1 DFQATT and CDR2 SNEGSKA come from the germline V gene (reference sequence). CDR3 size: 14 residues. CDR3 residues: CSARDREGRETQYF. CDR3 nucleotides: TGCAGTGCTAGAGATCGTGAGGGACGGGAGACCCAATACTTC.